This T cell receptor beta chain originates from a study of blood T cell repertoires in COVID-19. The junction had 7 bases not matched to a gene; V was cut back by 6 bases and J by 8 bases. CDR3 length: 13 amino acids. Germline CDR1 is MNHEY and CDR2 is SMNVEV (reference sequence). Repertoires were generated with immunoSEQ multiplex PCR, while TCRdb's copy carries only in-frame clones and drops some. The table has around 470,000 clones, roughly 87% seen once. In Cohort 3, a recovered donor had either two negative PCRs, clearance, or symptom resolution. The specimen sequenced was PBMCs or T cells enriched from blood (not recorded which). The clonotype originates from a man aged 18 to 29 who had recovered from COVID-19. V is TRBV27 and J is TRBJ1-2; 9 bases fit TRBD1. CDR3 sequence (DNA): TGTGCCAGCAGACCCGGGACAGGGCTAGGCTACACCTTC. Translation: CASRPGTGLGYTF.